The rows below give T cell receptor beta chains drawn from one sample of a study of cytomegalovirus exposure and HLA in healthy donors. The protocol was immunoSEQ multiplex PCR, while the TCRdb copy is restricted to in-frame clones and leaves out a portion. Of 200,000 or so clones listed, approximately 85% are singletons. The material sequenced was PBMCs. The receptors here all came from a woman aged 18-29 years in good health and CMV-seronegative. Both conserved end residues are part of each CDR3. Each record gives: V gene, J gene, clone size, D gene, CDR3 DNA, CDR3 protein. The D gene is left open where the match is weak. For some rows the clone size is stated as once, few or many, or as a class when expanded; others skip it.

TRBV19	TRBJ2-1	NA	TRBD2	TGTGCCAGTAGTGCCCTCCCTAGCGGGAGGTCAGACAATGAGCAGTTCTTC	CASSALPSGRSDNEQFF
TRBV11-3	TRBJ2-7	NA	NA	TGTGCCAGCAGCCCTAAGGGGGGGACATCGGACGAGCAGTACTTC	CASSPKGGTSDEQYF
TRBV29-1	TRBJ2-7	NA	TRBD2	TGCAGCGTTGAGGCTAGCGGAGGCTACGAGCAGTACTTC	CSVEASGGYEQYF
TRBV6-6	TRBJ2-1	NA	TRBD2	TGTGCCAGCAGTTACGGCGGGGGGGGCTACAATGAGCAGTTCTTC	CASSYGGGGYNEQFF
TRBV18	TRBJ2-1	NA	TRBD2	TGTGCCAGCTCACCGGCGGGAGGGGACAGTGAGCAGTTCTTC	CASSPAGGDSEQFF
TRBV2	TRBJ2-1	NA	TRBD1	TGTGCCAGCAGTAGGGTGACAGGGATCAATGAGCAGTTCTTC	CASSRVTGINEQFF
TRBV6-5	TRBJ2-3	NA	TRBD1	TGTGCCAGCAGTAAGGGACAGGGTTATCGGGATACGCAGTATTTT	CASSKGQGYRDTQYF
TRBV7-6	TRBJ2-7	NA	NA	TGTGCCAGCAGTTTCTCCGGGAACTCCTACGAGCAGTACTTC	CASSFSGNSYEQYF
TRBV29-1	TRBJ2-7	once	NA	TGCAGCGTCCGCGAGTCAACCTACGAGCAGTACTTC	CSVRESTYEQYF
TRBV18	TRBJ1-3	NA	NA	TGTGCCAGCTCACCAACCGTAGGACAGAGCTCTGGAAACACCATATATTTT	CASSPTVGQSSGNTIYF
TRBV6-1	TRBJ2-2	NA	TRBD2	TGTGCCACTACACGGACTAGCGGGATCACCGGGGAGCTGTTTTTT	CATTRTSGITGELFF
TRBV4-2	TRBJ2-2	NA	TRBD2	TGTGCCAGCAGCCAAGAATCAACGTGGAGTCTAGCGGGAGAGACCGGGGAGCTGTTTTTT	CASSQESTWSLAGETGELFF
TRBV28	TRBJ2-1	NA	TRBD2	TGTGCCAGCAGTTCCCGGTTTACTAGCGGGGATGAGCAGTTCTTC	CASSSRFTSGDEQFF
TRBV5-1	TRBJ2-5	NA	TRBD2	TGCGCCAGCTCCTCACTAGCGGGAGTCGGAGAGACCCAGTACTTC	CASSSLAGVGETQYF
TRBV29-1	TRBJ2-1	NA	TRBD1	TGCAGCGTTGGTGACAGGGTCAATGAGCAGTTCTTC	CSVGDRVNEQFF
TRBV19	TRBJ1-5	NA	NA	TGTGCCAGTAATAGAGGCGGGAGACAGCCCCAGCATTTT	CASNRGGRQPQHF
TRBV6-5	TRBJ2-7	few	NA	TGTGCCAGCAGTTACTCGACGCGGGGAGACGAGCAGTACTTC	CASSYSTRGDEQYF
TRBV4-1	TRBJ2-1	NA	TRBD1	TGCGCCAGCAGCCAGCCTACCAGGGGGCCGAGCAATGAGCAGTTCTTC	CASSQPTRGPSNEQFF
TRBV27	TRBJ2-7	few	TRBD1	TGTGCCAGCAGTTTAGAGACAGGGTCTGATCACGAGCAGTACTTC	CASSLETGSDHEQYF
TRBV10-3	TRBJ1-1	NA	TRBD1	TGTGCCATCAGGACAGGGGGGACGAACACTGAAGCTTTCTTT	CAIRTGGTNTEAFF
TRBV29-1	TRBJ1-2	NA	NA	TGCAGCGTTGTACTCCGTGGCTATGGCTACACCTTC	CSVVLRGYGYTF
TRBV5-1	TRBJ2-1	NA	NA	TGCGCCAGCAGCTTGGTAGGCGGGAATGAGCAGTTCTTC	CASSLVGGNEQFF
TRBV11-2	TRBJ2-5	NA	TRBD1	TGTGCCAGCAGCAAAGACAGGGGACAAGAGACCCAGTACTTC	CASSKDRGQETQYF
TRBV15	TRBJ1-4	NA	TRBD1	TGTGCCACCAGCAGATTCTCCGGGACAGGGGATGAAAAACTGTTTTTT	CATSRFSGTGDEKLFF
TRBV18	TRBJ1-2	once	TRBD1	TGTGCCAGCTCACCACTTGGGACAGACTTCTATGGCTACACCTTC	CASSPLGTDFYGYTF
TRBV2	TRBJ2-3	NA	TRBD2	TGTGCCAGCAACCCGACTAGCGGTGGCGTAGATACGCAGTATTTT	CASNPTSGGVDTQYF
TRBV5-1	TRBJ2-3	NA	NA	TGCGCCAGCAGCTTGGTTAGTACCCCTTCTGGTGATACGCAGTATTTT	CASSLVSTPSGDTQYF
TRBV19	TRBJ1-2	NA	TRBD1	TGTGCCAGTAGTTGGGACAGCTCCCTATTCGGCTACACCTTC	CASSWDSSLFGYTF
TRBV27	TRBJ2-7	NA	TRBD1	TGTGCCAGCAGTTGGACAGGACAGGCCTACGAGCAGTACTTC	CASSWTGQAYEQYF
TRBV6-1	TRBJ2-7	NA	NA	TGTGCCAGCAGTGAACTTGGCAGTCTCTACGAGCAGTACTTC	CASSELGSLYEQYF
TRBV5-6	TRBJ2-3	NA	TRBD2	TGTGCCAGCAGCCCCGGGACTAGTGAATATGCGCAGTATTTT	CASSPGTSEYAQYF
TRBV14	TRBJ2-7	NA	NA	TGTGCCAGCAGCCCTACGGACAAGCCCCCCTACGAGCAGTACTTC	CASSPTDKPPYEQYF